Below, 25 T cell receptor beta chains from the same sample are listed, as sequenced in a study of blood T cell repertoires in COVID-19. The data were produced by immunoSEQ multiplex PCR, yet TCRdb's version contains in-frame clones alone and is incomplete. The data contain fewer than 300,000 clones, 80% to 95% of them seen just once; the ten biggest clones take up roughly 2.3%. Sequencing was performed on peripheral blood. The receptors derive from a woman aged 25 to 39 with COVID-19, enrolled during active disease.

The genes are TRBV27 and TRBJ1-2; 7 nucleotides line up with TRBD1. The CDR3 runs 15 residues. J lost 2 bases, V lost 5 bases, and 8 bases had no gene match. The germline CDR1 and CDR2 sequences are MNHEY and SMNVEV (reference sequence). CDR3 in DNA: TGTGCCAGCAGTCTAGGAGGGGGCGCCAACTATGGCTACACCTTC. This codes for CASSLGGGANYGYTF.

The chain recombines TRBV5-1 with TRBJ1-5, with 11 bases lining up with TRBD1. In germline, CDR1 is SGHRS, CDR2 YFSETQ. The CDR3 loop spans 16 amino acids. After removal of 4 bases from V and 7 bases from J, the junction contained 10 bases not matched to a gene. This chain's CDR3 is CASSLTGTGGHQPQHF. The DNA of the CDR3 is TGCGCCAGCAGCCTAACCGGGACAGGGGGTCACCAGCCCCAGCATTTT.

This chain uses TRBV3-1 (or the pseudogene TRBV3-2) with TRBJ2-2; TRBD2 agrees at 7 bases. CDR3 size: 16 residues. J lost 8 bases, V lost 3 bases, and 12 bases had no gene match. Germline lookup yields CDR1 LGHDT and CDR2 YNNKEL (reference sequence). CDR3: CASSHLLAGARGELFF. The DNA of the CDR3 is TGTGCCAGCAGCCATTTATTGGCGGGAGCACGAGGGGAGCTGTTTTTT.

The chain links TRBV11-1 to TRBJ2-7; the D is unclear. The CDR3 is 12 amino acids. V lost 6 bases, J lost 0 bases, and 6 bases lay in between. The germline V gene has CDR1 SGHAT and CDR2 FQDESV (reference sequence). CDR3 sequence: CASSPSSYEQYF. CDR3 DNA sequence: TGTGCCAGCAGTCCTAGCTCCTACGAGCAGTACTTC. Drawing the rest from reference TRBV11-1 and TRBJ2-7, the complete variable domain is EAEVAQSPRYKITEKSQAVAFWCDPISGHATLYWYRQILGQGPELLVQFQDESVVDDSQLPKDRFSAERLKGVDSTLKIQPAELGDSAMYLCASSPSSYEQYFGPGTRLTVT.

V gene TRBV30 combines with J gene TRBJ1-6, with TRBD1 matching 9 bases. The CDR3 contains 15 residues. V gave up 1 base and J gave up 8 bases; unmatched junction bases: 6. Per germline, CDR1 GTSNPN and CDR2 SVGIG (reference sequence). The DNA for the CDR3 is TGTGCCTGGAGTGCCGGGACAGGGAGCCATTCACCCCTCCACTTT. This translates into CAWSAGTGSHSPLHF. The full variable domain, completed using reference TRBV30 and TRBJ1-6, is SQTIHQWPATLVQPVGSPLSLECTVEGTSNPNLYWYRQAAGRGLQLLFYSVGIGQISSEVPQNLSASRPQDRQFILSSKKLLLSDSGFYLCAWSAGTGSHSPLHFGNGTRLTVT.

CDR3 nucleotides: TGTGCCAGCAGCCAAAGGCCAGGCCGTTTGAGTGAAGCTTTCTTT. Translating gives CASSQRPGRLSEAFF. This chain links TRBV3-1 (or the pseudogene TRBV3-2) with TRBJ1-1; D remains ambiguous. Germline V lookup: CDR1 LGHDT, CDR2 YNNKEL (reference sequence). The CDR3 has 15 residues. With 2 bases removed from V and 7 bases from J, the gap between germline ends came to 17 bases.

The chain joins TRBV5-4 to TRBJ2-1; TRBD2 matches at 8 bases. The trim removed 3 bases at V and 2 bases at J, leaving 4 bases unmatched. The length of the CDR3 is 15 residues. CDR1 is SGHNT, CDR2 YYREEE, per germline (reference sequence). DNA for the CDR3: TGTGCCAGCAGCTCCGGGACTAGAACCTACAATGAGCAGTTCTTC. Translation: CASSSGTRTYNEQFF.

This chain links TRBV27 with TRBJ2-7, with 8 nucleotides matching TRBD1. Germline V gene sequence: CDR1 MNHEY, CDR2 SMNVEV (reference sequence). Trimming removed 2 bases from V and 0 bases from J; junction bases left unmatched: 0. CDR3 size: 14 residues. The CDR3 nucleotides are TGTGCCAGCAGTTTAGGACAGGGCTCCTACGAGCAGTACTTC. It encodes CASSLGQGSYEQYF.

The rearrangement joins TRBV10-2 to TRBJ2-5, with a weak D call TRBD2 (6 bases). The CDR3 extends over 16 amino acids. CDR1 and CDR2 (germline): WSHSY, SAAADI. Trimming took 1 base from V and 2 from J, leaving 14 bases between them. The CDR3 nucleotides read TGCGCCAGCAGTGAGTGGGGGTTAAGCGGGCAAGAGACCCAGTACTTC. Its protein product is CASSEWGLSGQETQYF.

The CDR3 region is CASSQEVDSRPQHF. Written as DNA, the CDR3 is TGCGCCAGCAGCCAAGAGGTAGACTCACGGCCCCAGCATTTT. The genes are TRBV4-1 and TRBJ1-5; D is ambiguous. The CDR3 runs 14 residues. Germline-derived CDR1 and CDR2 are MGHRA and YSYEKL. Trimming stripped 0 bases from V and 9 bases from J, with 12 bases between.

The chain carries TRBV27 and TRBJ2-5, with TRBD1 matching over 10 bases. V was clipped by 9 bases and J by 5 bases; unmatched bases: 9. CDR1 is MNHEY, CDR2 SMNVEV, per germline (reference sequence). CDR3 length: 14 residues. The CDR3 coding sequence is TGTGCCAGAAGCCGACAGGGGGCGGGGGAGACCCAGTACTTC. This translates into CARSRQGAGETQYF.

This clone occurred once. V usage is TRBV4-2 and J usage is TRBJ1-2; D ambiguous. Germline V gene data show CDR1 as LGHNA and CDR2 as YNFKEQ. The V end lost 0 bases, the J end lost 7 bases, and 3 bases lay between the germline ends. The CDR3 spans 11 residues. CDR3 bases: TGTGCCAGCAGCCAAGATCGTGGCTACACCTTC. It encodes CASSQDRGYTF.

This chain links TRBV2 with TRBJ1-3; TRBD1 is a possible D gene (5 bases). Deletions cut 3 bases from V and 0 bases from J, with 9 bases between. This CDR3 region has 15 residues. Germline CDR1 is SNHLY and CDR2 is FYNNEI. In DNA form, the CDR3 reads TGTGCCAGCAGTGAGAGGACAAGCTCTGGAAACACCATATATTTT. Protein sequence: CASSERTSSGNTIYF.

The chain couples TRBV28 to TRBJ1-3; possibly TRBD1 for D (5 bases). Trimming stripped 5 bases from V and 1 base from J, with 18 bases between. Germline assignment: CDR1 MDHEN and CDR2 SYDVKM. CDR3 length: 17 amino acids. CDR3 residues: CASSPDRYSFSGNTIYF. The CDR3 region has the DNA TGTGCCAGCAGTCCCGACAGATATTCGTTTTCTGGAAACACCATATATTTT.

J is TRBJ1-4 and V is TRBV6-5, with D possibly being TRBD1 (5 bases). The CDR3 is made up of 13 amino acids. Germline V gene data show CDR1 as MNHEY and CDR2 as SVGAGI. The V and J ends lost 6 bases and 7 bases respectively, with 12 bases between them. The CDR3 here is CASSQGRFEKLFF. CDR3 nucleotide sequence: TGTGCCAGCAGCCAGGGAAGATTTGAAAAACTGTTTTTT.

V usage is TRBV2 and J usage is TRBJ2-7; D is uncertain. The germline CDR1 and CDR2 sequences are SNHLY and FYNNEI. The ends were cut back, 5 bases at V and 2 bases at J, with 13 bases in the middle. This CDR3 region has 14 residues. CDR3 loop: CASSSTYTTYEQYF. CDR3 DNA: TGTGCCAGCAGTTCAACATACACAACCTACGAGCAGTACTTC.

The chain is built from TRBV19 and TRBJ1-2; no firm D call. The CDR3 is made up of 13 amino acids. The germline gives CDR1 LNHDA, CDR2 SQIVND (reference sequence). V lost 10 bases, J lost 4 bases, and 16 bases lay in between. The CDR3 loop is CAIKGRGSYGYTF. The DNA for the CDR3 is TGTGCCATCAAGGGCCGGGGTTCCTATGGCTACACCTTC. Supplemented by reference TRBV19 and TRBJ1-2, the full variable domain reads DGGITQSPKYLFRKEGQNVTLSCEQNLNHDAMYWYRQDPGQGLRLIYYSQIVNDFQKGDIAEGYSVSREKKESFPLTVTSAQKNPTAFYLCAIKGRGSYGYTFGSGTRLTVV.

The chain couples TRBV4-1 to TRBJ2-3; D is perhaps TRBD1 (6 bases). CDR1 is MGHRA, CDR2 YSYEKL, per germline. Trimming took 0 bases from V and 0 from J, leaving 10 bases between them. The CDR3 runs to 16 residues. For the CDR3, the DNA is TGCGCCAGCAGCCAAGAGGGGGCAGTTAGCACAGATACGCAGTATTTT. It specifies CASSQEGAVSTDTQYF.

V gene TRBV28 combines with J gene TRBJ2-7, with D possibly TRBD2 on 6 matching bases. This CDR3 has 16 amino acids. From germline, CDR1 is MDHEN and CDR2 SYDVKM. V shed 2 bases and J shed 7 bases, with 21 bases lying between them. DNA of the CDR3: TGTGCCAGCAGTTTAATAGGCGGGGCAAGTCCTGGGGAGCAGTACTTC. Translation: CASSLIGGASPGEQYF.

This clone was counted between two and nine times. DNA of the CDR3: TGTGCCAGCAGCCAGGGGACAGTCTCGGAAAAACTGTTTTTT. As protein: CASSQGTVSEKLFF. The gene calls are TRBV3-1 (or the pseudogene TRBV3-2) and TRBJ1-4, with TRBD1 identical over 7 bases. This CDR3 contains 14 residues. The ends lost 3 bases at V and 8 bases at J; junction bases unmatched: 6. Per the germline V gene, CDR1 is LGHDT and CDR2 is YNNKEL (reference sequence).

The V gene is TRBV19, the J gene TRBJ1-2; 8 positions match TRBD1. Germline trimming cut 6 bases from V and 7 bases from J; bases unmatched to any gene: 13. CDR3 length: 15 amino acids. Germline CDR1 LNHDA, CDR2 SQIVND (reference sequence). CDR3 DNA sequence: TGTGCCAGTAGGGACGGACAGGGTTCCGGTGGTGGCTACACCTTC. Translating gives CASRDGQGSGGGYTF.

V and J are TRBV18 and TRBJ1-2; D uncertain. The CDR3 has 16 residues. Trimming shortened V by 3 bases and J by 2 bases, and 16 bases separated the two germline ends. The germline gives CDR1 KGHSH, CDR2 LQKENI. The CDR3 bases are TGTGCCAGCTCACCCTCCCCGGGCGCGGGAAACTATGGCTACACCTTC. It specifies CASSPSPGAGNYGYTF.

The V and J genes are TRBV5-1 and TRBJ2-3, with a possible D match to TRBD1 (5 bases). Trimming shortened V by 0 bases and J by 0 bases, and 8 bases separated the two germline ends. The CDR3 runs 15 residues. CDR1 is SGHRS, CDR2 YFSETQ, per germline. CDR3 DNA: TGCGCCAGCAGCTTGGGGGGCTCTAGCACAGATACGCAGTATTTT. It codes for CASSLGGSSTDTQYF.

This clone was seen a single time. This sequence joins TRBV28 and TRBJ2-7; 13 bases match TRBD2. This CDR3 region has 19 residues. Germline assignment: CDR1 MDHEN and CDR2 SYDVKM. Losses at the gene ends were 2 bases for V and 2 bases for J; bases not matched to a gene: 12. CDR3 sequence reads: CASSLARYETSGRPYEQYF. CDR3 bases: TGTGCCAGCAGTTTAGCGCGGTATGAGACTAGCGGGAGGCCCTACGAGCAGTACTTC.

The chain employs TRBV7-8 and TRBJ1-5, with 7 bases fitting TRBD1. V gave up 7 bases and J gave up 2 bases; unmatched junction bases: 11. Germline V gene sequence: CDR1 SGHVS, CDR2 FQNEAQ. The CDR3 has 16 residues. CDR3 bases: TGTGCCAGCAAGCTTAGTTACAGGGGACGCAATCAGCCCCAGCATTTT. This gives the protein CASKLSYRGRNQPQHF.